Listed here are 5 T cell receptor beta chains from one sample, sequenced in a study of response to subunit inactivated influenza vaccine (dated by TCRdb to the late 2010s). Library method: RT-PCR. Sequenced using an Illumina HiSeq 2500. TCRdb reworked the public reads: Q25 trimming with fastp, MiXCR clone assembly, productive beta chains retained. Merged by CDR3 protein, the rows form single entries marked with the most common genes and DNA. This sample comprises about 480,000 distinct CDR3 sequences, 10% to 15% of them detected only once. Approximately 14% of the sample lies in the top ten. The sample's time point label is to be understood as: 45 days after influenza vaccine administration. Sequences were derived from PBMCs from blood, sampled 40 to 50 days after vaccination. The receptor source for this set is a man aged 50 or older who received an inactivated influenza vaccine. Donor details come from another sample of the same person, matched by shared clones.

The sample holds a few counts of this clonotype. The chain is built from TRBV4-3 and TRBJ2-1; D gene unclear. The germline V and J ends were trimmed by 0 bases and 8 bases, with 17 bases remaining between them. Germline lookup yields CDR1 LGHNA and CDR2 YSLEER. This CDR3 is built from 16 residues. The CDR3: CASSQDLKAGGYEQFF. The CDR3 bases are TGCGCCAGCAGCCAAGATCTAAAGGCCGGCGGATATGAGCAGTTCTTC.

In this sample, this clonotype turned up a few times. The rearrangement links TRBV7-9 to TRBJ2-1, with a tentative D call TRBD2 (6 bases). The CDR3 runs 14 residues. Germline-derived CDR1 and CDR2 are SEHNR and FQNEAQ (reference sequence). Trimming left V 5 bases short and J 10 bases short, with 18 bases between. In nucleotides, the CDR3 is TGTGCCAGCAGCGTACTAGCCGACTCAGGCGAGCAGTTCTTC. It codes for CASSVLADSGEQFF.

This clonotype showed up just once. This rearrangement joins TRBV29-1 to TRBJ2-1; 13 bases map to TRBD2. CDR1 and CDR2 from the germline V gene are SQVTM and ANQGSEA. Trimming removed 6 bases from V and 1 base from J; junction bases left unmatched: 12. The CDR3 contains 18 residues. The CDR3 region has the DNA TGCAGCGTCCCCGCCGGGACTAGCGGGATGTGGTCCTACAATGAGCAGTTCTTC. Translating it yields CSVPAGTSGMWSYNEQFF.

The gene calls are TRBV11-2 and TRBJ2-1, with 8 bases fitting TRBD2. The CDR3 has 16 amino acids. After removal of 5 bases from V and 2 bases from J, the junction contained 8 bases not matched to a gene. Germline CDR1 reads SGHAT; CDR2 reads FQNNGV. CDR3 nucleotide sequence: TGTGCCAGCAGCACTCAATACGGGGGGGCCTACAATGAGCAGTTCTTC. Translated: CASSTQYGGAYNEQFF. The entire variable domain, with the rest obtained from reference TRBV11-2 and TRBJ2-1, is as follows: EAGVAQSPRYKIIEKRQSVAFWCNPISGHATLYWYQQILGQGPKLLIQFQNNGVVDDSQLPKDRFSAERLKGVDSTLKIQPAKLEDSAVYLCASSTQYGGAYNEQFFGPGTRLTVL.

This clonotype showed up many times. The chain links TRBV20-1 to TRBJ2-5, with D tentatively TRBD2 (5 bases). Per germline, CDR1 DFQATT and CDR2 SNEGSKA (reference sequence). CDR3 length: 14 amino acids. V was cut by 2 bases and J by 5 bases, with 15 bases left in between. The CDR3: CSARSPLEVETQYF. The CDR3 coding sequence is TGCAGTGCTAGATCCCCACTAGAGGTGGAGACCCAGTACTTC.